The 13 T cell receptor beta chains listed next were all sequenced from one sample in a study of tumor-infiltrating lymphocytes in primary liver carcinoma. Co-extracted RNA and DNA came from roughly 21-30 mg of unsorted bulk tissue. A constant-region primer primed TCR beta cDNA synthesis from 400 to 600 ng of total RNA. What produced the TCR beta libraries was three nested multiplex PCR rounds using slightly modified ARM-PCR. Amplification in the first two PCR rounds was performed using TRBV1-TRBV30 forward primers and a C-beta reverse primer for approximately 10 cycles each. TCRdb passed the multiplex PCR reads through MiXCR, listing each CDR3 protein once. The sample shows 75,000 to 80,000 distinct CDR3 sequences, 69% of them seen only once. Sample: tumor-adjacent normal liver tissue. These receptors originate from a man aged 40-49 years with primary liver carcinoma and hepatitis B virus infection.

The chain carries TRBV2 and TRBJ1-5, with D unclear. CDR3 length: 14 residues. Germline CDR1 reads SNHLY; CDR2 reads FYNNEI. The V and J ends lost 4 bases and 0 bases respectively, with 7 bases between them. CDR3 nucleotide sequence: TGTGCCAGCAGTGCAGGATATAGCAATCAGCCCCAGCATTTT. It translates to CASSAGYSNQPQHF.

This clonotype came up a few times. The chain couples TRBV11-2 to TRBJ2-7, with D hard to call. CDR1 and CDR2 (germline): SGHAT, FQNNGV. Trimming took 6 bases from V and 13 from J, leaving 22 bases between them. The CDR3 is 13 residues long. For the CDR3, the DNA is TGTGCCAGCAGTCCTACTGACTCCTGCGAACAATACTTC. Translation: CASSPTDSCEQYF.

This clonotype was picked up one time. The genes are TRBV6-4 and TRBJ2-3; 7 bases are a match to TRBD2. CDR1 and CDR2 (germline): MRHNA, SNTAGT. This CDR3 has 14 residues. The ends lost 7 bases at V and 2 bases at J; junction bases unmatched: 6. CDR3 protein: CASTEAGTTDTQYF. The CDR3 nucleotides are TGTGCCAGCACTGAAGCGGGAACCACAGATACGCAGTATTTT.

With regard to this clonotype: A junction end diverges from the germline sequence, so it may reflect a read error. This sequence joins TRBV6-2 or TRBV6-3 and TRBJ2-2; 11 positions match TRBD2. Per germline, CDR1 MNHEY and CDR2 SVGEGT. The CDR3 runs to 15 residues. CDR3 sequence reads: CVSNYALAGGGELFF. The CDR3, as DNA: TGTGTCAGCAATTACGCGCTAGCGGGAGGCGGGGAGCTGTTTTTC.

As for this clonotype: The junction departs from the called germline gene at one end, perhaps through a read error. The genes are TRBV7-8 and TRBJ2-7; D unclear. There are 15 residues in the CDR3. CDR1 and CDR2 from the germline V gene are SGHVS and FQNEAQ. In DNA, the CDR3 is TGTGCCAGCAGCTTAGGTTCGGGTGGGAACTACGAGCTGTACTTC. This codes for CASSLGSGGNYELYF.

This chain links TRBV9 with TRBJ2-5; perhaps TRBD2 as D (6 bases). V was trimmed by 4 bases and J by 7 bases, leaving 20 bases between them. The CDR3 runs 15 residues. Germline CDR1 and CDR2: SGDLS and YYNGEE. This CDR3 reads CASSPGTGYGGTQYF. The CDR3 DNA reads as TGTGCCAGCAGCCCAGGGACTGGATACGGTGGGACCCAGTACTTC.

The chain is built from TRBV11-2 and TRBJ1-5; 8 nucleotides match TRBD1. The germline V gene has CDR1 SGHAT and CDR2 FQNNGV. V was pared by 9 bases and J by 7 bases, with 14 bases of the junction left unmatched. There are 15 residues in the CDR3. CDR3 in DNA: TGTGCCAGGAGCCCGGACAGGGATAGCAGCCAGCCCCAGCATTTT. It encodes CARSPDRDSSQPQHF.

This clonotype is a singleton in its sample. At one boundary the junction diverges from the germline segment, which might be a read error. The genes are TRBV4-1 and TRBJ2-2; 11 nucleotides align to TRBD2. The CDR3 spans 17 residues. Germline CDR1 reads MGHRA; CDR2 reads YSYEKL. For the CDR3, the DNA is TGCGCCAGCCTCGCTTTAGCGGGAGGGCCGGACACCGGGGAGCTGTTTTTC. This gives the protein CASLALAGGPDTGELFF.

V is TRBV6-1 and J is TRBJ1-1; D uncertain. Per germline, CDR1 MNHNS and CDR2 SASEGT. This CDR3 contains 13 residues. Between the trimmed V and J ends, which lost 3 bases and 0 bases, there was a span of 5 bases. The CDR3 coding sequence is TGTGCCAGCAGTGAGGGTGTGAACACTGAAGCTTTCTTT. The encoded protein is CASSEGVNTEAFF.

This chain joins TRBV10-3 and TRBJ1-3, with a tentative D call TRBD1 (5 bases). The germline V gene encodes CDR1 ENHRY and CDR2 SYGVKD. The length of the CDR3 is 19 residues. V was shortened by 0 bases and J by 5 bases, with 23 bases between the two germline ends. CDR3 coding DNA: TGTGCCATCAGTGAGTCGGTTGTCCCCTTTAGGGGAGAACGAAACACCATATATTTT. Translation: CAISESVVPFRGERNTIYF.

There are a few counts of this clonotype. V and J are TRBV7-9 and TRBJ2-1; no reliable D call. The CDR3 length is 15 residues. Germline V gives CDR1 SEHNR, CDR2 FQNEAQ (reference sequence). The V gene lost 7 bases and the J gene lost 3 bases, with 16 bases spanning the gap. CDR3 residues: CASTPFEVLYNEQFF. CDR3 DNA: TGTGCCAGCACCCCTTTTGAGGTACTCTACAATGAGCAGTTCTTC.

This clonotype was recorded a few times. This rearrangement joins TRBV29-1 to TRBJ1-1, with a possible D match to TRBD1 (6 bases). In germline, CDR1 is SQVTM, CDR2 ANQGSEA. The CDR3 extends over 15 amino acids. Trimming stripped 1 base from V and 2 bases from J, with 14 bases between. CDR3 amino acids: CSVEVWGASNTEAFF. As DNA, the CDR3 is TGCAGCGTTGAAGTTTGGGGGGCTAGTAACACTGAAGCTTTCTTT.

As regards this clonotype: No conserved phenylalanine or tryptophan is present at the end of the CDR3, so a read error is the likely explanation. The chain links TRBV6-2 or TRBV6-3 to TRBJ2-2; D not resolved. In germline, CDR1 is MNHEY, CDR2 SVGEGT. The CDR3 consists of 13 residues. CDR3 protein: CASNYFLTVELFY. The CDR3 bases are TGTGCCAGCAATTACTTCTTAACCGTGGAGCTGTTTTAT.